This paragraph reports one T cell receptor beta chain. Antigen unknown. These data belong to a study of cytomegalovirus exposure and HLA in healthy donors. This CDR3 comprises 12 residues. Deletions cut 4 bases from V and 8 bases from J, with 11 bases between. Germline CDR1 reads MNHEY; CDR2 reads SMNVEV (reference sequence). The PCR was carried out with 60 Vbeta primers and 13 Jbeta primers. TCRdb's copy holds only in-frame clones and misses some; the assay was immunoSEQ multiplex PCR. The table lists some 150,000 clones, about two thirds of them singletons. At collection, donors were nominally healthy, but unrecorded immune exposures were probable. Study-wide points: A previous analysis found most TCR beta V segments productive roughly 90% or roughly 30% of the time.

This receptor was identified in a woman in her sixties in good health and CMV-seropositive. Sequenced input: PBMCs. This sequence joins TRBV27 and TRBJ1-2; TRBD1 might be the D (6 bases). The CDR3 sequence is CASSSQGQGYTF. The CDR3 DNA reads TGTGCCAGCAGTTCGCAGGGGCAAGGCTACACCTTC.